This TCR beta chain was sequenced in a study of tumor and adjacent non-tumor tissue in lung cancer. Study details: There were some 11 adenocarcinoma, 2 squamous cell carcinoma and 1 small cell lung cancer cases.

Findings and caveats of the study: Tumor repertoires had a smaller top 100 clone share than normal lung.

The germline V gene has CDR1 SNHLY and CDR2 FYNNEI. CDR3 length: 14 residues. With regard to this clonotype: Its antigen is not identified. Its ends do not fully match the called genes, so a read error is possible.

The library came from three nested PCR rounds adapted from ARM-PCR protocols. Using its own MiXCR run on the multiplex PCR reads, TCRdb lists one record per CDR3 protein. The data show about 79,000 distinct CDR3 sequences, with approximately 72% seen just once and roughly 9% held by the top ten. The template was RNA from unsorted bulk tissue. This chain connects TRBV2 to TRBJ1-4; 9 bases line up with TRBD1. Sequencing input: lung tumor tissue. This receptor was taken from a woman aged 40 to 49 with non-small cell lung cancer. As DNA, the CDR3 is TGTGCCAGCAGAGAACAGGGGGCGGTTGAAAAACTGTCTTTT. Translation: CASREQGAVEKLSF.